This TCR beta chain was documented in a study of human T cells and chemical hapten exposure. Ten or more counts support this clonotype. Antigen: not known. Study findings and constraints: TCRs at a frequency above 1 in 1000 stayed unchanged with DPC sensitization.

It was the library that attached unique molecular identifiers to individual cDNA molecules. The authors' processing: Counting gave a median of around 100,000 TCRs per sample, with values ranging from about 23,224 to 700,000. Each CDR3 protein is one row after TCRdb ran MiXCR on the 5' RACE reads. These V and J calls derive from TCRdb rather than the authors' analysis. In the table there are about 80,000 distinct CDR3 sequences, approximately 7.7% of which are singletons. The total RNA was obtained from whole blood that was not fractionated. This TCR derives from a male donor in good health.

The CDR3 region is CASKPTGNTIYF. The CDR3 coding sequence is TGTGCCAGCAAACCGACTGGAAACACCATATATTTT. The genes are TRBV12-3 or TRBV12-4 and TRBJ1-3; D not certain. Trimming removed 7 bases at V and 2 bases at J, with 6 bases between. The CDR3 sequence is 12 residues long.